The 6 T cell receptor beta chains reported below all come from one sample, sequenced in a study of cytomegalovirus exposure and HLA in healthy donors. Primers for the PCR totalled 60 Vbeta and 13 Jbeta. Only in-frame clones appear in the TCRdb table, and some are missing; sequencing was by immunoSEQ multiplex PCR. Here the sample spans approximately 220,000 clones, around 79% being singletons. The sample comprised PBMCs. All receptors come from a male donor in good health and CMV-seronegative.

This chain links TRBV6-4 with TRBJ2-3; the match to TRBD2 covers 9 bases. CDR3 length equals 15 residues. Germline assignment: CDR1 MRHNA and CDR2 SNTAGT. The J segment lost 4 bases and the V segment lost 2 bases, leaving 4 bases of the junction unmatched. CDR3: CASSDRSGGPDTQYF. Written as DNA, the CDR3 is TGTGCCAGCAGTGACCGGAGCGGGGGGCCAGATACGCAGTATTTT.

The chain recombines TRBV6-6 with TRBJ2-5; D perhaps matches TRBD1 (5 bases). The V gene's germline CDR1 is MNHNY and CDR2 SVGAGI (reference sequence). V lost 8 bases to trimming and J lost 0 bases, with 7 bases between them. The CDR3 totals 12 residues. This CDR3 is CASSGYQETQYF. The CDR3, as DNA: TGTGCCAGCTCAGGGTACCAAGAGACCCAGTACTTC.

This clone was detected once. The chain employs TRBV9 and TRBJ1-5; 10 bases agree with TRBD1. This CDR3 spans 15 amino acids. Germline CDR1 reads SGDLS; CDR2 reads YYNGEE. Trimming cost V 4 bases and J 2 bases; bases outside gene matches: 3. The CDR3 sequence is CASSPGQGGNQPQHF. In nucleotides, the CDR3 is TGTGCCAGCAGCCCCGGACAGGGGGGCAATCAGCCCCAGCATTTT.

The genes are TRBV9 and TRBJ2-5; D might be TRBD2 (6 bases). Deletions cut 0 bases from V and 0 bases from J, with 15 bases between. Germline assignment: CDR1 SGDLS and CDR2 YYNGEE. The CDR3 totals 17 residues. The CDR3 here is CASSVAHSGGNQETQYF. CDR3 in DNA: TGTGCCAGCAGCGTAGCCCACTCCGGGGGAAACCAAGAGACCCAGTACTTC.

The chain joins TRBV6-5 to TRBJ1-1, with a weak D call TRBD1 (6 bases). The CDR3 spans 16 residues. Germline CDR1 MNHEY, CDR2 SVGAGI. Deletions cut 2 bases from V and 0 bases from J, with 13 bases between. CDR3 amino acids: CASSYGGRGLNTEAFF. For the CDR3, the DNA is TGTGCCAGCAGTTACGGGGGGCGGGGGCTGAACACTGAAGCTTTCTTT.

The V and J genes are TRBV19 and TRBJ2-3, with 10 bases lining up with TRBD2. V lost 5 bases and J lost 5; bases outside the gene matches: 16. Germline CDR1 LNHDA, CDR2 SQIVND (reference sequence). The length of the CDR3 is 18 residues. The CDR3: CASSPGTSVNRGGDTQYF. The CDR3 DNA reads TGTGCCAGTAGTCCAGGGACTAGCGTCAACAGAGGTGGAGATACGCAGTATTTT. Based on the CDR3 plus reference TRBV19 and TRBJ2-3, the full variable domain is DGGITQSPKYLFRKEGQNVTLSCEQNLNHDAMYWYRQDPGQGLRLIYYSQIVNDFQKGDIAEGYSVSREKKESFPLTVTSAQKNPTAFYLCASSPGTSVNRGGDTQYFGPGTRLTVL.